This T cell receptor (beta chain) was obtained from a study of prognosis after radiotherapy for stage I lung cancer (dated by TCRdb to the early 2020s). Looking at the study overall: Between April 2018 and 2019, under 20 stage I NSCLC patients were enrolled in Nanjing, China. Image-guided IMRT or VMAT was used to deliver SBRT in 3 to 5 fractions at a biologically effective dose of at least 100 Gy. Roughly eleven patients had adenocarcinoma and roughly 7 had squamous cell carcinoma as the tumor histology. In every patient, SBRT was given without any concurrent therapy. Approximately 14 of the patients were found to have newly diagnosed primary stage I lung tumors, and 4 or 5 were living with oligometastatic NSCLC after surgical resection of the primary tumor. The cohort comprised 10 to 15 men and six or seven women with a median age of around 73 years, ranging from about 53 to 85 years. For each of the approximately 19 patients, one blood sample was taken before SBRT and one after, so the study sequenced about 38 samples in total. After SBRT, distant metastases developed in four of the 19 patients at a median of approximately seven months, while the remaining 15 patients had no significant progression. All patients were regarded as medically inoperable, because of comorbidities in over 10 patients and refusal of surgery in more than 5 patients. Peripheral blood TCR beta repertoires were profiled in stage I NSCLC patients before and after stereotactic body radiotherapy, and the study then linked these repertoires to distant failure. The paper as a whole reports these results and caveats: The small cohort and short follow-up limited the study, so independent validation of the findings is needed. Whether the expanded TCR clones were tumor-specific was not determined. Post-SBRT Shannon entropy and its change from baseline were lower in patients who developed distant metastases; baseline Shannon entropy was not associated with metastases. All reported P values were unadjusted for multiple comparisons. TRBV and TRBJ usage frequencies reportedly varied with metastasis status, involving two V genes at baseline and nine V and two J genes after SBRT. After SBRT, the number of unique TCR clones decreased (median roughly 9,900 before versus around 7,000 after; Wilcoxon paired P=0.011).

Two rounds of multiplex PCR were used to amplify the TCR beta CDR3 region from genomic DNA. The first PCR round used primers specific to each TRBV and TRBJ gene, and the primer sequences were filed in Chinese patent CN105087789A. Universal primers were used in the second round of PCR. The Roche High Pure PCR Template Preparation Kit was used to extract genomic DNA from the frozen PBMCs. An Illumina HiSeq 3000 was used to sequence the libraries paired-end with 151 bp reads. The study's own analysis went as follows. CutAdapt was used to remove raw reads lacking the multiplex PCR primer sequences. High-quality paired reads were merged into contigs with PEAR. By aligning each contig to reference sequences, MiXCR assigned the TRB V, D and J gene segments to that contig. CDR3 sequences were clustered by base quality and sequence similarity to remove sequencing errors. Shannon entropy normalized by the natural log of productive TCR sequence number was used as the measure of diversity. Clonality was defined as one minus Shannon entropy divided by the natural log of the number of unique clonotypes. Progression-free survival cut-offs for repertoire metrics were chosen using the Youden index of ROC curves, with analyses run in R 3.5.3. The public reads were quality trimmed at Q25 with fastp and then assembled into clones with MiXCR by TCRdb, keeping productive beta chains. Every entry covers one CDR3 protein and lists the most common genes and DNA from its rows. The V and J calls, along with clone size, are taken from TCRdb and not from the paper's own processing. Within this sample are around 26,000 distinct CDR3 sequences, with around 39% of them counted one time only. The ten largest clones capture roughly 21% of the sample.

Sequences SGHRS (CDR1) and YFSETQ (CDR2) are obtained from the germline V gene. The CDR3 measures 14 amino acids from cysteine to phenylalanine. Only the CDR3 DNA is retained, 42 bases long and in frame from the first base. V trim: 4 bases; J trim: 5 bases; unmatched bases: 9. All patients had node-negative disease on CT and PET/CT, and none had a history of other malignancies or had previously received chemotherapy or radiotherapy. Approximately 6 milliliters of peripheral venous blood were drawn into EDTA tubes at each of two time points. PBMCs were isolated by Ficoll-Paque Plus density-gradient centrifugation. Immediately after collection, samples were stored at -80 degrees C until analysis. Regarding this clonotype: The antigen this receptor binds is unknown. Within one base of it there is no much larger clone, and no base qualities were kept.

The sequence joins TRBV5-1 to TRBJ2-7, and 7 junctional nucleotides match TRBD1. The input for sequencing was PBMCs, taken before or after stereotactic body radiation therapy (not recorded which). This sequence was found in a donor over 45 with non-small cell lung cancer. Here is the DNA: TGCGCCAGCAGCCTAGGGGGACAGCTGGACGAGCAGTACTTC. Translated, it gives CASSLGGQLDEQYF.